This entry lists 28 T cell receptor beta chains sequenced from one sample in a study of Ad26.COV2.S vaccination and SARS-CoV-2 variants. Stated treatment: about 20 received Ad26.COV2.S at low or high dose, single or two shots; about 5 received placebo; per-sample allocation not given. Samples came from day 63 after the first vaccine or placebo injection. Repertoires were generated with immunoSEQ multiplex PCR, while TCRdb's copy carries only in-frame clones and drops some. The table shows hundreds of thousands of clones, with around 89% occurring only once. Sequencing was performed on peripheral blood, taken in a trial of Ad26.COV2.S vaccine versus placebo. The source of these receptors is a person between 18 and 65 years old who received the Ad26.COV2.S COVID-19 vaccine or a placebo.

The chain uses TRBV5-5 and TRBJ1-2; weak D call: TRBD1 (6 bases). V lost 3 bases and J lost 5, with 17 bases in between. Germline V lookup: CDR1 SGHKS, CDR2 YYEKEE (reference sequence). The CDR3 covers 15 residues. CDR3 bases: TGTGCCAGCAGCTCCGAACAGGGAACCTTTTATGGCTACACCTTC. This sequence encodes CASSSEQGTFYGYTF.

The chain joins TRBV28 to TRBJ2-7; the D is unclear. V shed 3 bases and J shed 6 bases, with 24 bases lying between them. The V gene's germline CDR1 is MDHEN and CDR2 SYDVKM. This CDR3 contains 17 residues. The CDR3 protein is CASSLVVTSLRSGEQYF. CDR3 in DNA: TGTGCCAGCAGTTTGGTGGTAACCTCCCTACGTTCGGGCGAGCAGTACTTC.

This chain joins TRBV3-1 (or the pseudogene TRBV3-2) and TRBJ2-6, with 7 bases fitting TRBD2. The CDR3 loop spans 18 amino acids. Trimming cost V 1 base and J 2 bases; bases outside gene matches: 8. Germline loops: CDR1 LGHDT, CDR2 YNNKEL (reference sequence). Here the CDR3 reads CASSQGGTILAGANVLTF. DNA of the CDR3: TGTGCCAGCAGCCAAGGGGGGACTATACTTGCTGGGGCCAACGTCCTGACTTTC.

This sequence joins TRBV6-2 or TRBV6-3 and TRBJ2-3; D unclear. V shed 4 bases and J shed 0 bases, with 14 bases lying between them. Germline loops: CDR1 MNHEY, CDR2 SVGEGT. CDR3 length: 16 residues. CDR3 region: CASSSLGRVSTDTQYF. The CDR3 coding sequence is TGTGCCAGCAGTTCCCTAGGACGGGTTAGCACAGATACGCAGTATTTT.

The chain uses TRBV4-2 and TRBJ1-3, with D perhaps TRBD1 (5 bases). The V and J ends lost 5 bases and 0 bases respectively, with 11 bases between them. Germline CDR1 reads LGHNA; CDR2 reads YNFKEQ. The CDR3 runs to 15 residues. CDR3 DNA: TGTGCCAGCAGCTATGACAGTCTCTCTGGAAACACCATATATTTT. Residues: CASSYDSLSGNTIYF.

The J gene is TRBJ2-1, the V gene TRBV6-5; 8 bases are a match to TRBD2. The CDR3 consists of 12 residues. Trimming at V came to 7 bases and at J to 9 bases, leaving 5 bases not matched to a gene. Germline CDR1 reads MNHEY; CDR2 reads SVGAGI. CDR3 sequence: CASTGSGGEQFF. Written as DNA, the CDR3 is TGTGCCAGCACCGGCAGCGGGGGTGAGCAGTTCTTC.

The V call is TRBV10-2, the J call TRBJ1-1; D not resolved. The V end was cut by 4 bases, the J end by 0 bases, with 3 bases between. The germline CDR1 and CDR2 sequences are WSHSY and SAAADI. The CDR3 contains 12 residues. CDR3 protein: CASSGVNTEAFF. In DNA, the CDR3 is TGCGCCAGCAGTGGTGTGAACACTGAAGCTTTCTTT.

The rearrangement joins TRBV6-5 to TRBJ1-2; 7 bases are a match to TRBD1. Germline trimming cut 6 bases from V and 5 bases from J; bases unmatched to any gene: 6. CDR1 is MNHEY and CDR2 is SVGAGI in the germline V gene. The length of the CDR3 is 13 residues. CDR3 protein: CASSRRGKYGYTF. CDR3 nucleotide sequence: TGTGCCAGCAGCCGCAGGGGGAAGTATGGCTACACCTTC.

The genes are TRBV7-7 and TRBJ2-1; 10 bases are a match to TRBD2. The J segment lost 8 bases and the V segment lost 3 bases, leaving 19 bases of the junction unmatched. The CDR3 totals 19 residues. Germline V gene lookup returns CDR1 SSHAT and CDR2 FNYEAQ (reference sequence). The CDR3 loop reads CASSFGPLSGTSVFHEQFF. CDR3 bases: TGTGCCAGCAGCTTCGGCCCCCTCTCCGGGACTAGCGTTTTTCATGAGCAGTTCTTC.

CDR3 sequence (DNA): TGTGCCAGCCTAGCGGGAGTAAAACCCTACGAGCAGTACTTC. Its protein product is CASLAGVKPYEQYF. The gene calls are TRBV28 and TRBJ2-7; TRBD2 agrees at 10 bases. This CDR3 comprises 14 residues. Trimming at V came to 8 bases and at J to 2 bases, leaving 6 bases not matched to a gene. CDR1 and CDR2 from the germline V gene are MDHEN and SYDVKM.

The rearrangement links TRBV9 to TRBJ2-3; D may be TRBD2 (6 bases). Germline V gene sequence: CDR1 SGDLS, CDR2 YYNGEE. Trimming shortened V by 1 base and J by 0 bases, and 21 bases separated the two germline ends. There are 19 residues in the CDR3. CDR3 DNA: TGTGCCAGCAGCGTAAAACCCTCCGCGGGACTTTACAGCACAGATACGCAGTATTTT. It translates to CASSVKPSAGLYSTDTQYF.

The genes are TRBV5-8 and TRBJ2-5; D gene ambiguous. V lost 1 base and J 3 bases, leaving 16 bases between the germline ends. The CDR3 is made up of 16 amino acids. The germline gives CDR1 SGHTS, CDR2 YDEGEE. CDR3 region: CASSLFSSYRKETQYF. CDR3 DNA sequence: TGTGCCAGCAGCTTGTTTTCGTCGTACAGAAAAGAGACCCAGTACTTC.

V is TRBV5-4 and J is TRBJ2-5; D remains unclear. This CDR3 region has 13 residues. Per the germline V gene, CDR1 is SGHNT and CDR2 is YYREEE (reference sequence). With 2 bases removed from V and 4 bases from J, the gap between germline ends came to 9 bases. The CDR3 loop is CASSLRATETQYF. DNA of the CDR3: TGTGCCAGCAGCTTACGGGCCACAGAGACCCAGTACTTC. Complete variable domain (other parts from reference TRBV5-4 and TRBJ2-5): ETGVTQSPTHLIKTRGQQVTLRCSSQSGHNTVSWYQQALGQGPQFIFQYYREEENGRGNFPPRFSGLQFPNYSSELNVNALELDDSALYLCASSLRATETQYFGPGTRLLVL.

The chain recombines TRBV6-2 or TRBV6-3 with TRBJ1-5; 7 bases are a match to TRBD1. CDR3 size: 17 residues. CDR1 is MNHEY and CDR2 is SVGEGT in the germline V gene. V gave up 0 bases and J gave up 1 base; unmatched junction bases: 6. Here the CDR3 DNA reads TGTGCCAGCAGTTACTCGACAGGGCTTGGGAGCAATCAGCCCCAGCATTTT. Translating it yields CASSYSTGLGSNQPQHF.

The gene calls are TRBV27 and TRBJ1-2; D gene ambiguous. V was pared by 4 bases and J by 5 bases, with 11 bases between. Germline V gene sequence: CDR1 MNHEY, CDR2 SMNVEV (reference sequence). This CDR3 region has 13 residues. This CDR3 is CASSWGAGYGYTF. The CDR3 nucleotides are TGTGCCAGCAGTTGGGGTGCGGGTTATGGCTACACCTTC.

This chain connects TRBV7-9 to TRBJ2-7; D remains unclear. V shed 5 bases and J shed 7 bases, with 9 bases lying between them. The CDR3 runs to 11 residues. Germline-derived CDR1 and CDR2 are SEHNR and FQNEAQ (reference sequence). In DNA form, the CDR3 reads TGTGCCAGCAGCGACCTGCTTGAGCAGTACTTC. Amino acids: CASSDLLEQYF.

The V and J genes are TRBV7-2 and TRBJ1-6; 8 bases map to TRBD1. The CDR3 extends over 16 amino acids. The V and J ends lost 3 bases and 7 bases, in that order; junction bases with no gene match: 8. Germline V CDR1 and CDR2: SGHTA, FQGNSA. The CDR3 reads CASSLYPDRVNSPLHF. CDR3 sequence (DNA): TGTGCCAGCAGCTTGTACCCGGACAGGGTCAATTCACCCCTCCACTTT.

This sequence joins TRBV5-5 and TRBJ1-1; D unresolved. The CDR3 has 13 residues. Trimming pared 2 bases from V and 2 bases from J, leaving 7 bases between. Germline assignment: CDR1 SGHKS and CDR2 YYEKEE (reference sequence). This CDR3 is CASSFDTNTEAFF. Written as DNA, the CDR3 is TGTGCCAGCAGCTTCGACACCAACACTGAAGCTTTCTTT.

CDR3 coding DNA: TGCGCCAGCAGTATACAGGGGGAGCGCAATCAGCCCCAGCATTTT. As protein: CASSIQGERNQPQHF. The V call is TRBV5-1, the J call TRBJ1-5; 8 bases match TRBD1. With 5 bases clipped from V and 2 bases from J, the junction kept 6 bases outside the gene matches. Looked up from germline, CDR1 is SGHRS and CDR2 is YFSETQ. The CDR3 is 15 amino acids. The full variable domain, with the rest looked up from reference TRBV5-1 and TRBJ1-5, is KAGVTQTPRYLIKTRGQQVTLSCSPISGHRSVSWYQQTPGQGLQFLFEYFSETQRNKGNFPGRFSGRQFSNSRSEMNVSTLELGDSALYLCASSIQGERNQPQHFGDGTRLSIL.

V and J are TRBV6-2 or TRBV6-3 and TRBJ2-5, with 9 bases matching TRBD1. V gave up 5 bases and J gave up 5 bases; unmatched junction bases: 15. From germline, CDR1 is MNHEY and CDR2 SVGEGT. The CDR3 totals 17 residues. CDR3 protein: CASSHQFMGQGWETQYF. CDR3 bases: TGTGCCAGCAGTCACCAATTCATGGGACAGGGCTGGGAGACCCAGTACTTC.

This clone is a singleton in its sample. The J gene is TRBJ2-7, the V gene TRBV19; weak D call: TRBD2 (6 bases). The CDR3 loop spans 15 amino acids. The germline V gene encodes CDR1 LNHDA and CDR2 SQIVND (reference sequence). Between the trimmed V and J ends, which lost 7 bases and 0 bases, there was a span of 16 bases. In nucleotides, the CDR3 is TGTGCCAGTATAGGAGGGAGTCTTGGCTCCTACGAGCAGTACTTC. It is translated as CASIGGSLGSYEQYF. Full variable domain (missing parts from reference TRBV19 and TRBJ2-7): DGGITQSPKYLFRKEGQNVTLSCEQNLNHDAMYWYRQDPGQGLRLIYYSQIVNDFQKGDIAEGYSVSREKKESFPLTVTSAQKNPTAFYLCASIGGSLGSYEQYFGPGTRLTVT.

The rearrangement uses TRBV14 and TRBJ1-1; perhaps TRBD1 as D (6 bases). CDR3 size: 13 residues. In germline, CDR1 is SGHDN, CDR2 FVKESK. The germline V and J ends were trimmed by 5 bases and 6 bases, with 13 bases remaining between them. CDR3 coding DNA: TGTGCCAGCAGCGCCCCAGGGGTATCTGAAGCTTTCTTT. This encodes CASSAPGVSEAFF. Full variable domain (outside the CDR3, taken from reference TRBV14 and TRBJ1-1): EAGVTQFPSHSVIEKGQTVTLRCDPISGHDNLYWYRRVMGKEIKFLLHFVKESKQDESGMPNNRFLAERTGGTYSTLKVQPAELEDSGVYFCASSAPGVSEAFFGQGTRLTVV.

J is TRBJ2-5 and V is TRBV15; weak D call: TRBD2 (6 bases). Germline CDR1 is LNHNV and CDR2 is YYDKDF (reference sequence). The length of the CDR3 is 13 residues. V lost 3 bases to trimming and J lost 5 bases, with 10 bases between them. CDR3 nucleotide sequence: TGTGCCACCAGCAGGACTAGGTGGGAGACCCAGTACTTC. This gives the protein CATSRTRWETQYF.

The chain links TRBV5-6 to TRBJ1-1, with TRBD1 as a possible D gene (5 bases). The V end was cut by 3 bases, the J end by 1 base, with 13 bases between. Germline CDR1 SGHDT, CDR2 YYEEEE. The CDR3 is made up of 15 amino acids. The CDR3 sequence is CASSSWDFWNTEAFF. CDR3 coding DNA: TGTGCCAGCAGCTCCTGGGACTTCTGGAACACTGAAGCTTTCTTT.

The V gene is TRBV27, the J gene TRBJ1-5; D is unresolved. Germline-derived CDR1 and CDR2 are MNHEY and SMNVEV (reference sequence). Trimming took off 6 bases at V and 4 bases at J, with 10 bases between the two ends. CDR3 size: 13 residues. The CDR3 nucleotides are TGTGCCAGCAGCCCCGACTGGAATCAGCCCCAGCATTTT. Translation: CASSPDWNQPQHF.

To note about this clone: The germline gene is not matched at one end of the junction; a read error may be the cause. The rearrangement links TRBV5-3 to TRBJ2-1, with 7 bases fitting TRBD2. TRBV5-3 is flagged as an ORF with uncertain function. CDR3 length: 12 residues. As DNA, the CDR3 is TGTGCCAGAAGTTTGGACGGGGGGGAGCAGTTCTTC. Its protein product is CARSLDGGEQFF.

V gene TRBV6-6 combines with J gene TRBJ2-2, with D perhaps matching TRBD1 (6 bases). Germline assignment: CDR1 MNHNY and CDR2 SVGAGI (reference sequence). This CDR3 has 15 amino acids. The V gene lost 4 bases and the J gene lost 6 bases, with 15 bases spanning the gap. For the CDR3, the DNA is TGTGCCAGCAGTTCCTTACAGGGCGATGCCGGGGAGCTGTTTTTT. Its translation is CASSSLQGDAGELFF.

The chain recombines TRBV6-5 with TRBJ1-5, with 9 bases fitting TRBD1. Germline CDR1 MNHEY, CDR2 SVGAGI. J lost 3 bases, V lost 6 bases, and 3 bases had no gene match. The CDR3 has 14 residues. DNA of the CDR3: TGTGCCAGCAGAGGACAGGGGATCAATCAGCCCCAGCATTTT. Translated, it gives CASRGQGINQPQHF.